The 20 T cell receptor beta chains presented below share a single source sample, sequenced in a study of CD8+CD57+ T cells in acquired aplastic anemia. Genomic DNA served as template for TCR beta VDJ and CDR3 profiling. TCRdb processed the reads anew with MiXCR; each CDR3 protein has one entry. In the table there are under 350,000 distinct CDR3 sequences, approximately 57% of which are singletons. The sequenced patients had an expansion of CD8+CD57+ cells seen by flow cytometry. The specimen was sorted CD4+, CD8+, or CD8+CD57+ T cells (not recorded which) from PBMCs. These receptor sequences come from a human donor with aplastic anemia.

The genes are TRBV9 and TRBJ1-4; weak D call: TRBD1 (5 bases). Germline V gene sequence: CDR1 SGDLS, CDR2 YYNGEE. V was pared by 4 bases and J by 6 bases, with 16 bases between. The CDR3 extends over 15 amino acids. The CDR3 DNA is TGTGCCAGCAGCACGATGGGGGACGGGGATGAAAAACTGTTTTTT. It is translated as CASSTMGDGDEKLFF. Looking up the rest from reference TRBV9 and TRBJ1-4 gives the full variable domain: DSGVTQTPKHLITATGQRVTLRCSPRSGDLSVYWYQQSLDQGLQFLIQYYNGEERAKGNILERFSAQQFPDLHSELNLSSLELGDSALYFCASSTMGDGDEKLFFGSGTQLSVL.

The V call is TRBV28, the J call TRBJ2-5, with D unclear. The V gene's germline CDR1 is MDHEN and CDR2 SYDVKM. The CDR3 extends over 17 amino acids. V lost 4 bases and J 4 bases, leaving 22 bases between the germline ends. In DNA, the CDR3 is TGTGCCAGCAGTTCCCCTCGGTCCCACCGGGCTGGAGAGACCCAGTACTTC. Its translation is CASSSPRSHRAGETQYF.

This clonotype was observed many times. This chain joins TRBV20-1 and TRBJ1-2; 9 nucleotides align to TRBD1. CDR1 and CDR2 from the germline V gene are DFQATT and SNEGSKA (reference sequence). The CDR3 has 15 residues. V was clipped by 0 bases and J by 4 bases; unmatched bases: 6. The DNA of the CDR3 is TGCAGTGCTAGAGATGGGAGACAGGGGGTCTATGGCTACACCTTC. Encoded protein: CSARDGRQGVYGYTF.

The chain's CDR3 is CSARGQELLSSGNTIYF. CDR3 sequence (DNA): TGCAGTGCTAGGGGACAGGAACTCCTAAGCTCTGGAAACACCATATATTTT. This chain links TRBV20-1 with TRBJ1-3; 8 nucleotides agree with TRBD1. The junction had 10 bases not matched to a gene; V was cut back by 3 bases and J by 0 bases. Germline V gene lookup returns CDR1 DFQATT and CDR2 SNEGSKA (reference sequence). This CDR3 is 17 amino acids long.

The chain carries TRBV5-6 and TRBJ2-4, with 7 bases fitting TRBD1. This CDR3 has 14 amino acids. Germline CDR1 is SGHDT and CDR2 is YYEEEE. V dropped 0 bases and J dropped 4; count of bases not matched to a gene: 1. CDR3 DNA: TGTGCCAGCAGCTTGGGACAGGGTAAAAACATTCAGTACTTC. This translates into CASSLGQGKNIQYF.

For this clonotype: A clone one base away is much larger, so this may be a read error. J is TRBJ2-7 and V is TRBV5-1; 8 bases map to TRBD2. The CDR3 extends over 14 amino acids. Germline V gives CDR1 SGHRS, CDR2 YFSETQ. CDR3 coding DNA: TGCGCCAGTTCTTTAGCGGGAACCTCCTACGAGCGGTACTTC. It yields the protein CASSLAGTSYERYF.

The rearrangement uses TRBV7-6 and TRBJ2-1, with 10 nucleotides matching TRBD2. Germline CDR1 reads SGHVS; CDR2 reads FNYEAQ. The CDR3 has 15 residues. The ends lost 2 bases at V and 6 bases at J; junction bases unmatched: 4. For the CDR3, the DNA is TGTGCCAGCAGCTTATTCAGCGGGGGGGCCAATGAGCAGTTCTTC. It encodes CASSLFSGGANEQFF.

This clonotype was counted at least ten times. The chain recombines TRBV5-1 with TRBJ2-3; 8 positions match TRBD2. This CDR3 comprises 16 residues. The germline V gene encodes CDR1 SGHRS and CDR2 YFSETQ. Trimming removed 5 bases from V and 3 bases from J; junction bases left unmatched: 11. CDR3 DNA: TGCGCCAGCAGTCTCAGTGCGGGGGGACGGACAGATACGCAGTATTTT. Translating gives CASSLSAGGRTDTQYF.

In this sample, this clonotype turned up many times. The chain couples TRBV9 to TRBJ2-2; D call uncertain. Trimming took off 0 bases at V and 5 bases at J, with 8 bases between the two ends. In germline, CDR1 is SGDLS, CDR2 YYNGEE. There are 14 residues in the CDR3. The chain's CDR3 is CASSVGPPTGELFF. For the CDR3, the DNA is TGTGCCAGCAGCGTAGGGCCACCAACCGGGGAGCTGTTTTTT.

The chain has TRBV5-1 and TRBJ2-3, with 9 bases that match TRBD2. V was clipped by 1 base and J by 4 bases; unmatched bases: 4. The CDR3 length is 15 residues. Germline V gene data show CDR1 as SGHRS and CDR2 as YFSETQ. CDR3 bases: TGCGCCAGCAGCTTGAACAGCGGGAGGTCAGATACGCAGTATTTT. Its protein is CASSLNSGRSDTQYF.

The V gene is TRBV7-9, the J gene TRBJ1-6; TRBD1 is a possible D gene (5 bases). Per germline, CDR1 SEHNR and CDR2 FQNEAQ (reference sequence). V shed 2 bases and J shed 8 bases, with 19 bases lying between them. The CDR3 runs 17 residues. CDR3 residues: CASSLRGTRSGDSPLHF. The CDR3 DNA follows: TGTGCCAGCAGCTTAAGGGGAACAAGGAGTGGGGATTCACCCCTCCACTTT.

This clonotype has a count of ten or more. The CDR3 reads CASSEGLAGATDTQYF. In DNA form, the CDR3 reads TGTGCCAGCAGTGAGGGACTAGCGGGGGCCACAGATACGCAGTATTTT. This chain uses TRBV6-1 with TRBJ2-3; 14 bases fit TRBD2. The CDR3 runs 16 residues. The germline gives CDR1 MNHNS, CDR2 SASEGT. With 3 bases clipped from V and 2 bases from J, the junction kept 1 base outside the gene matches.

This clonotype was seen ten or more times. The genes are TRBV5-5 and TRBJ1-2; D gene unclear. Trimming stripped 1 base from V and 3 bases from J, with 10 bases between. The CDR3 loop spans 14 amino acids. Germline CDR1 SGHKS, CDR2 YYEKEE (reference sequence). CDR3: CASSLHSSYYGYTF. The CDR3 DNA follows: TGTGCCAGCAGCTTGCACAGTTCCTACTATGGCTACACCTTC. Using reference TRBV5-5 and TRBJ1-2 for the parts outside the CDR3, the full variable domain is DAGVTQSPTHLIKTRGQQVTLRCSPISGHKSVSWYQQVLGQGPQFIFQYYEKEERGRGNFPDRFSARQFPNYSSELNVNALLLGDSALYLCASSLHSSYYGYTFGSGTRLTVV.

This clonotype was observed many times. CDR3 nucleotide sequence: TGTGCCAGCAGCCCCCGCCCCGGGGAGCTGTTTTTT. Translation gives CASSPRPGELFF. The V and J genes are TRBV11-2 and TRBJ2-2; D not certain. The CDR3 is 12 amino acids. Germline lookup yields CDR1 SGHAT and CDR2 FQNNGV. V was cut by 5 bases and J by 6 bases, with 7 bases left in between.

The chain has TRBV20-1 and TRBJ2-7; D may correspond to TRBD1 or TRBD2 (5 bases each). V was pared by 0 bases and J by 4 bases, with 13 bases between. The CDR3 is made up of 14 amino acids. From germline, CDR1 is DFQATT and CDR2 SNEGSKA (reference sequence). CDR3 nucleotide sequence: TGCAGTGCTAGAGACTCGGGACCCTGGTACGAGCAGTACTTC. Its translation is CSARDSGPWYEQYF.

This clonotype was found many times. This sequence joins TRBV20-1 and TRBJ2-2; D unresolved. This CDR3 spans 12 amino acids. Germline-derived CDR1 and CDR2 are DFQATT and SNEGSKA (reference sequence). V gave up 5 bases and J gave up 4 bases, with 8 bases separating them. The CDR3 DNA reads as TGCAGTGCTCAAGGGCGCACCGGGGAGCTGTTTTTT. This sequence encodes CSAQGRTGELFF.

There are many counts of this clonotype. The CDR3 sequence is CASSTDRWETQYF. The CDR3 bases are TGTGCCAGCAGTACGGACCGTTGGGAGACCCAGTACTTC. This sequence joins TRBV2 and TRBJ2-5; D unclear. Trimming pared 5 bases from V and 5 bases from J, leaving 12 bases between. The length of the CDR3 is 13 residues. Looked up from germline, CDR1 is SNHLY and CDR2 is FYNNEI. The full variable domain, rest sourced from reference TRBV2 and TRBJ2-5, is EPEVTQTPSHQVTQMGQEVILRCVPISNHLYFYWYRQILGQKVEFLVSFYNNEISEKSEIFDDQFSVERPDGSNFTLKIRSTKLEDSAMYFCASSTDRWETQYFGPGTRLLVL.

The rearrangement links TRBV11-2 to TRBJ1-6, with a weak D call TRBD1 (5 bases). From germline, CDR1 is SGHAT and CDR2 FQNNGV. The CDR3 spans 13 residues. V was shortened by 5 bases and J by 10 bases, with 12 bases between the two germline ends. The CDR3: CASSRGGGSPLHF. DNA for the CDR3: TGTGCCAGCAGCCGTGGGGGTGGCTCACCCCTCCACTTT.

Only a few counts were recorded for this clonotype. The CDR3 DNA is TGCAGCTCGATAACAGGCACGAACACTGAAGCTTTCTTT. Translated, it gives CSSITGTNTEAFF. The chain uses TRBV29-1 and TRBJ1-1; possibly TRBD1 for D (5 bases). With 8 bases removed from V and 1 base from J, the gap between germline ends came to 14 bases. This CDR3 comprises 13 residues. CDR1 SQVTM and CDR2 ANQGSEA come from the germline V gene.

The CDR3 here is CASLRDERVLSSYNEQFF. CDR3 bases: TGCGCCAGCCTCCGGGACGAGCGGGTTTTAAGCTCCTACAATGAGCAGTTCTTC. The gene calls are TRBV10-1 and TRBJ2-1, with D perhaps TRBD2 (6 bases). The CDR3 is 18 residues long. The V and J ends lost 8 bases and 0 bases respectively, with 23 bases between them. Germline V gene data show CDR1 as WNHNN and CDR2 as SYGVQD (reference sequence).